This T cell receptor beta chain is drawn from a study of OX40 agonist ivuxolimab in advanced cancers. At the level of the study: The dose-escalation group included hepatocellular carcinoma, melanoma, renal cell carcinoma and head and neck cancer.

Exclusion of a patient followed from autoimmune disease history or systemic immunosuppression. The study's findings and limits: Nonresponders, in some cases, also had low normalized T-cell clonal expansion.

With respect to this clone: The target antigen is unknown.

The V end lost 4 bases, the J end lost 3 bases, and 13 bases lay between the germline ends. Germline lookup yields CDR1 GTSNPN and CDR2 SVGIG (reference sequence). The CDR3 contains 15 residues. Data came from immunoSEQ multiplex PCR; TCRdb stores just in-frame clones and leaves some out. The sample shows about 80,000 clones, roughly 87% of them seen only once. This material consisted of CD4+ or CD8+ T cells sorted from blood, taken in a trial of the OX40 agonist ivuxolimab. The TCR comes from an adult with an advanced solid tumor such as melanoma, head and neck, liver or kidney cancer. The chain recombines TRBV30 with TRBJ2-6, with no clear D. CDR3 residues: CAWTLGRSGANVLTF. The CDR3 nucleotides are TGTGCCTGGACCCTTGGAAGAAGTGGGGCCAACGTCCTGACTTTC. The whole variable domain, remainder taken from reference TRBV30 and TRBJ2-6, is SQTIHQWPATLVQPVGSPLSLECTVEGTSNPNLYWYRQAAGRGLQLLFYSVGIGQISSEVPQNLSASRPQDRQFILSSKKLLLSDSGFYLCAWTLGRSGANVLTFGAGSRLTVL.